One sample yielded the 25 T cell receptor beta chains listed below, sequenced in a study of identical twins. Using its own MiXCR run on the 5' RACE reads, TCRdb lists one record per CDR3 protein. This sample has hundreds of thousands of distinct CDR3 sequences, with around a sixth found just once. These records were also assigned to another study, of T cells expressing NK-cell markers.

Sequencing was done on a sample of PBMCs. The source of these receptors is a woman aged 18-29 years in good health.

This clonotype was seen at least ten times. The chain carries TRBV6-5 and TRBJ2-7; maybe TRBD2 (5 bases). This CDR3 spans 15 amino acids. Trimming cost V 2 bases and J 3 bases, with 14 bases left between them. Germline V CDR1 and CDR2: MNHEY, SVGAGI. CDR3 DNA: TGTGCCAGCAGTTACAGCCGGGGATCTTTCTACGAGCAGTACTTC. Encoded protein: CASSYSRGSFYEQYF.

CDR3 nucleotide sequence: TGTGCCAGCAGCCCCCCGGTCCACCTAGCGAGGAATGAGCAGTTCTTC. Protein: CASSPPVHLARNEQFF. This chain links TRBV11-3 with TRBJ2-1; tentatively, D is TRBD2 (6 bases). V shed 5 bases and J shed 7 bases, with 21 bases lying between them. Germline loops: CDR1 SGHNT, CDR2 YENEEA. This CDR3 is 16 amino acids long. Full variable domain (remainder filled in from reference TRBV11-3 and TRBJ2-1): EAGVVQSPRYKIIEKKQPVAFWCNPISGHNTLYWYLQNLGQGPELLIRYENEEAVDDSQLPKDRFSAERLKGVDSTLKIQPAELGDSAVYLCASSPPVHLARNEQFFGPGTRLTVL.

The chain couples TRBV10-3 to TRBJ2-5; D tentatively reads TRBD1 or TRBD2 (6 bases each). Trimming left V 11 bases short and J 2 bases short, with 24 bases between. This CDR3 is built from 16 residues. The V gene's germline CDR1 is ENHRY and CDR2 SYGVKD. The CDR3 DNA follows: TGTGCCTCAAAGGGGGGTAGCGGCCAGACTCAAGAGACCCAGTACTTC. Protein sequence: CASKGGSGQTQETQYF.

V gene TRBV29-1 combines with J gene TRBJ2-5; 8 positions agree with TRBD1. Losses at the gene ends were 5 bases for V and 2 bases for J; bases not matched to a gene: 4. The CDR3 runs to 13 residues. Germline V CDR1 and CDR2: SQVTM, ANQGSEA. The DNA of the CDR3 is TGCAGCGTTTTTAGGGACAGGCAAGAGACCCAGTACTTC. This translates into CSVFRDRQETQYF.

This rearrangement joins TRBV5-1 to TRBJ2-2, with 10 bases fitting TRBD2. The CDR3 covers 17 residues. CDR1 is SGHRS and CDR2 is YFSETQ in the germline V gene. The V segment lost 1 base and the J segment 7 bases; nucleotides outside the gene matches: 10. CDR3 DNA sequence: TGCGCCAGCAGCTTGCGAAGCGGGGGGGCCCGCGGCGGGGAGCTGTTTTTT. Its translation is CASSLRSGGARGGELFF. Full variable domain (rest looked up from reference TRBV5-1 and TRBJ2-2): KAGVTQTPRYLIKTRGQQVTLSCSPISGHRSVSWYQQTPGQGLQFLFEYFSETQRNKGNFPGRFSGRQFSNSRSEMNVSTLELGDSALYLCASSLRSGGARGGELFFGEGSRLTVL.

This clonotype has a handful of counts. The genes are TRBV20-1 and TRBJ2-7, with TRBD2 matching 14 bases. Germline lookup yields CDR1 DFQATT and CDR2 SNEGSKA (reference sequence). The CDR3 sequence is 14 residues long. With V trimmed by 6 bases and J by 2 bases, 3 bases remained unmatched. The CDR3 DNA sequence: TGCAGTGCAGGGACTAGCGGGAGCCCCTACGAGCAGTACTTC. Its protein is CSAGTSGSPYEQYF.

The CDR3 sequence is CASSFLLAGGYNEQFF. In DNA, the CDR3 is TGTGCCAGCAGCTTTCTACTAGCGGGAGGGTACAATGAGCAGTTCTTC. The chain uses TRBV7-2 and TRBJ2-1; TRBD2 agrees at 13 bases. The CDR3 length is 16 residues. Unmatched junction bases numbered 3, after V lost 3 bases and J lost 4 bases. Germline lookup yields CDR1 SGHTA and CDR2 FQGNSA.

This clonotype was picked up a small number of times. V gene TRBV11-2 combines with J gene TRBJ2-7; tentatively, D is TRBD1 or TRBD2 (6 bases each). With 5 bases removed from V and 4 bases from J, the gap between germline ends came to 21 bases. CDR3 length: 16 residues. Germline loops: CDR1 SGHAT, CDR2 FQNNGV. Written as DNA, the CDR3 is TGTGCCAGCAGCCCAAATGGGGGCGGGAAAGTTTACGAGCAGTACTTC. As protein: CASSPNGGGKVYEQYF.

The CDR3 sequence: CASSPSGSHNEQFF. The CDR3, as DNA: TGTGCCAGCTCACCATCCGGGAGTCACAATGAGCAGTTCTTC. The V and J genes are TRBV18 and TRBJ2-1; tentatively, D is TRBD2 (6 bases). The CDR3 totals 14 residues. Germline V CDR1 and CDR2: KGHSH, LQKENI. V dropped 2 bases and J dropped 5 bases, with 10 bases sitting between them.

This clonotype was counted only a few times. V and J are TRBV20-1 and TRBJ2-3, with D perhaps matching TRBD1 or TRBD2 (5 bases each). This CDR3 contains 14 residues. The germline CDR1 and CDR2 sequences are DFQATT and SNEGSKA (reference sequence). Trimming removed 8 bases at V and 3 bases at J, with 18 bases between. The CDR3 sequence: CSWEPGPLTDTQYF. CDR3 coding DNA: TGCAGTTGGGAACCGGGACCTCTGACAGATACGCAGTATTTT.

The rearrangement links TRBV11-2 to TRBJ2-7; D is ambiguous. The V gene's germline CDR1 is SGHAT and CDR2 FQNNGV. This CDR3 has 11 residues. V was pared by 6 bases and J by 4 bases, with 7 bases between. In nucleotides, the CDR3 is TGTGCCAGCAGACAGATTTACGAGCAGTACTTC. As protein: CASRQIYEQYF.

This clonotype occurred a few times. This sequence joins TRBV12-3 or TRBV12-4 and TRBJ2-3, with TRBD2 matching over 10 bases. The V gene end was trimmed by 8 bases and the J gene end by 0 bases; junction bases not matched to a gene: 2. The CDR3 has 14 residues. In nucleotides, the CDR3 is TGTGCCAGCGGGGGACTAGCGAGCACAGATACGCAGTATTTT. This translates into CASGGLASTDTQYF.

This clonotype was seen a few times. The genes are TRBV5-1 and TRBJ2-1, with D hard to call. Per the germline V gene, CDR1 is SGHRS and CDR2 is YFSETQ. The V and J ends lost 4 bases and 7 bases respectively, with 15 bases between them. The CDR3 is 14 amino acids. Here the CDR3 DNA reads TGCGCCAGCAGCCTATCACCGACCCGTAATGAGCAGTTCTTC. It is translated as CASSLSPTRNEQFF.

This chain connects TRBV9 to TRBJ2-1; D ambiguous. The CDR3 runs to 12 residues. Germline V gives CDR1 SGDLS, CDR2 YYNGEE. With 1 base removed from V and 5 bases from J, the gap between germline ends came to 4 bases. Here the CDR3 DNA reads TGTGCCAGCAGCGTATCGGACAATGAGCAGTTCTTC. Its protein product is CASSVSDNEQFF.

The chain is built from TRBV7-2 and TRBJ1-6; TRBD1 aligns across 7 bases. Germline values: CDR1 SGHTA, CDR2 FQGNSA. The junction had 9 bases not matched to a gene; V was cut back by 10 bases and J by 0 bases. CDR3 size: 16 residues. CDR3 bases: TGTGCCACCCCAGGGGGACAGAGCTCCTATAATTCACCCCTCCACTTT. Translation: CATPGGQSSYNSPLHF. Based on the CDR3 plus reference TRBV7-2 and TRBJ1-6, the full variable domain is GAGVSQSPSNKVTEKGKDVELRCDPISGHTALYWYRQSLGQGLEFLIYFQGNSAPDKSGLPSDRFSAERTGGSVSTLTIQRTQQEDSAVYLCATPGGQSSYNSPLHFGNGTRLTVT.

The rearrangement uses TRBV27 and TRBJ2-7, with D maybe TRBD2 (7 bases). The CDR3 length is 14 residues. The germline V and J ends were trimmed by 5 bases and 6 bases, with 17 bases remaining between them. Germline assignment: CDR1 MNHEY and CDR2 SMNVEV (reference sequence). This CDR3 reads CASSPPTGGREQYF. The CDR3 nucleotides are TGTGCCAGCAGTCCTCCTACCGGGGGGCGCGAGCAGTACTTC.

The sample holds a few counts of this clonotype. This chain uses TRBV29-1 with TRBJ1-1; tentatively, D is TRBD1 (5 bases). Germline V lookup: CDR1 SQVTM, CDR2 ANQGSEA. This CDR3 spans 13 amino acids. V lost 6 bases to trimming and J lost 5 bases, with 16 bases between them. The DNA for the CDR3 is TGCAGCGTGAATCCGTTTTGGGGGACTGAAGCTTTCTTT. Amino acids: CSVNPFWGTEAFF.

This clonotype showed up just a few times. The chain combines TRBV4-3 with TRBJ2-1; TRBD2 aligns across 8 bases. CDR3 size: 15 residues. V was pared by 0 bases and J by 8 bases, with 6 bases of the junction left unmatched. The germline CDR1 and CDR2 sequences are LGHNA and YSLEER. The CDR3 here is CASSQDTGGPYEQFF. Written as DNA, the CDR3 is TGCGCCAGCAGCCAAGATACGGGAGGGCCCTATGAGCAGTTCTTC.

This clonotype has just a few counts. This sequence joins TRBV5-1 and TRBJ2-2; 8 nucleotides line up with TRBD1. The germline gives CDR1 SGHRS, CDR2 YFSETQ. V gave up 6 bases and J gave up 3 bases; unmatched junction bases: 10. This CDR3 has 16 residues. DNA for the CDR3: TGCGCCAGCACCCCAGGTCGGACAGGGCACACCGGGGAGCTGTTTTTT. Its protein is CASTPGRTGHTGELFF.

V usage is TRBV6-1 and J usage is TRBJ2-1; 8 bases are shared with TRBD2. J gave up 8 bases and V 3 bases, and 9 bases lay outside the gene matches. Looked up from germline, CDR1 is MNHNS and CDR2 is SASEGT. The CDR3 spans 15 residues. As DNA, the CDR3 is TGTGCCAGCAGTGATTCTGCGGGGGGTGAAGATGAGCAGTTCTTC. Amino acids: CASSDSAGGEDEQFF.

J is TRBJ2-7 and V is TRBV7-2; 9 bases line up with TRBD2. The V gene end was trimmed by 4 bases and the J gene end by 2 bases; junction bases not matched to a gene: 6. CDR3 length: 15 residues. CDR1 is SGHTA, CDR2 FQGNSA, per germline. CDR3 loop: CASSSRTSAAYEQYF. In nucleotides, the CDR3 is TGTGCCAGCAGCTCTAGGACTAGCGCAGCCTACGAGCAGTACTTC. The whole variable domain, remainder taken from reference TRBV7-2 and TRBJ2-7, is GAGVSQSPSNKVTEKGKDVELRCDPISGHTALYWYRQSLGQGLEFLIYFQGNSAPDKSGLPSDRFSAERTGGSVSTLTIQRTQQEDSAVYLCASSSRTSAAYEQYFGPGTRLTVT.

This sequence joins TRBV4-3 and TRBJ2-6; 8 bases fit TRBD2. This CDR3 has 17 amino acids. The ends lost 0 bases at V and 0 bases at J; junction bases unmatched: 1. In germline, CDR1 is LGHNA, CDR2 YSLEER. The DNA of the CDR3 is TGCGCCAGCAGCCAAGAAGCGGGGGCCTCTGGGGCCAACGTCCTGACTTTC. It is translated as CASSQEAGASGANVLTF.

The J gene is TRBJ2-1, the V gene TRBV29-1, with 7 positions matching TRBD1. CDR1 and CDR2 (germline): SQVTM, ANQGSEA. This CDR3 is 14 amino acids long. With V trimmed by 4 bases and J by 1 base, 4 bases remained unmatched. Here the CDR3 reads CSVGGTVSYNEQFF. In DNA form, the CDR3 reads TGCAGCGTTGGGGGGACAGTTTCCTACAATGAGCAGTTCTTC.

This chain uses TRBV7-8 with TRBJ2-1; TRBD2 is a possible D gene (6 bases). The CDR3 covers 15 residues. Trimming pared 2 bases from V and 5 bases from J, leaving 13 bases between. Germline assignment: CDR1 SGHVS and CDR2 FQNEAQ. For the CDR3, the DNA is TGTGCCAGCAGCTTAATGGCGGGATGGAACAATGAGCAGTTCTTC. Amino acid sequence: CASSLMAGWNNEQFF.

In this sample, this clonotype turned up a few times. In DNA, the CDR3 is TGTGCCAGCAGCTTAGGGACTAGCGGGATAGATGAGCAGTTCTTC. This translates into CASSLGTSGIDEQFF. The V and J genes are TRBV7-2 and TRBJ2-1; 12 nucleotides align to TRBD2. The CDR3 sequence is 15 residues long. Germline CDR1 and CDR2: SGHTA and FQGNSA. V was clipped by 1 base and J by 8 bases; unmatched bases: 3. Filled out from reference TRBV7-2 and TRBJ2-1, the complete variable domain reads GAGVSQSPSNKVTEKGKDVELRCDPISGHTALYWYRQSLGQGLEFLIYFQGNSAPDKSGLPSDRFSAERTGGSVSTLTIQRTQQEDSAVYLCASSLGTSGIDEQFFGPGTRLTVL.